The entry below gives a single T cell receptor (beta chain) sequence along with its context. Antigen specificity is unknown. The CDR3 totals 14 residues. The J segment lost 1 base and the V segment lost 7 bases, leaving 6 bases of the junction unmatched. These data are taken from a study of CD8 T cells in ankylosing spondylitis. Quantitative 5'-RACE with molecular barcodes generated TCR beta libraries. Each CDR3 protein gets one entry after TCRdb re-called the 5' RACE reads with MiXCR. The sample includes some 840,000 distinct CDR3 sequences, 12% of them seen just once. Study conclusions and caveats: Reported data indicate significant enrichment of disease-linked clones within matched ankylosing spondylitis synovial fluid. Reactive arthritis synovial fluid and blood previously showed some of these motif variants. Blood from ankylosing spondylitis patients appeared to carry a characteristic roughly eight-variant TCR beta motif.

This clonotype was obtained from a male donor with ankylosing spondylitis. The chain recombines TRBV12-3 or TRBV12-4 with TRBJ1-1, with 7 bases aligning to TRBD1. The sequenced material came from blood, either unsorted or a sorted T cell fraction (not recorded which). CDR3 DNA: TGTGCCAGCACAAAACAGGGGTGGAACACTGAAGCTTTCTTT. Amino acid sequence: CASTKQGWNTEAFF.